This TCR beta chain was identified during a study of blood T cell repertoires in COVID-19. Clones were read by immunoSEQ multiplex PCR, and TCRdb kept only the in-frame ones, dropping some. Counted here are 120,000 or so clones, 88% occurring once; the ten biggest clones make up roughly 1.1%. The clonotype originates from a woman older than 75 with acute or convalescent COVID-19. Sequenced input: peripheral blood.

This CDR3 is CASSARDNQPQHF. In DNA form, the CDR3 reads TGTGCCAGCAGTGCCAGGGACAATCAGCCCCAGCATTTT. The chain has TRBV2 and TRBJ1-5; tentative D call: TRBD1 (5 bases). The germline CDR1 and CDR2 sequences are SNHLY and FYNNEI. The CDR3 loop spans 13 amino acids. The ends were cut back, 4 bases at V and 3 bases at J, with 7 bases in the middle.